This TCR beta chain comes out of a study of immune evolution from preneoplasia to lung adenocarcinoma. Note on this clone: No antigen is known for it.

CDR1 is SGHNT and CDR2 is YYREEE in the germline V gene (reference sequence). V lost 4 bases, J lost 4 bases, and 3 bases stayed unmatched. This CDR3 is built from 14 residues. Patient tissue came from resections in Japan or China, 2014–2017. Histologic diagnosis was independently verified by two lung pathologists. Assay: immunoSEQ multiplex PCR; the TCRdb copy retains only in-frame clones and omits some. The table lists 9,500 to 12,000 clones, roughly 90% of them singletons, with more than 3% in the top ten. Study conclusions and caveats: Top clone frequencies peaked in normal lung, apparently declining through invasive adenocarcinoma.

The source of this sequence is a person aged 65-85 years with invasive lung adenocarcinoma. The chain combines TRBV5-4 with TRBJ2-7; 12 bases line up with TRBD1. Input material: FFPE invasive lung adenocarcinoma tissue. In nucleotides, the CDR3 is TGTGCCAGCAGCCTGGGACAGGGGGCTTACGAGCAGTACTTC. It is translated as CASSLGQGAYEQYF.